Listed below are T cell receptor beta chains from one sample, sequenced in a study of blood T cell repertoires in COVID-19. Assay used: immunoSEQ multiplex PCR; TCRdb lists only in-frame clones, some missing. The sample includes around 230,000 clones, about nine tenths seen only once; the top ten take about 4%. The sequencing sample was made of PBMCs or T cells enriched from blood (not recorded which). Every receptor here comes from a woman aged 35 to 49 with acute COVID-19. CDR3s include the opening cysteine and the closing phenylalanine or tryptophan. D genes are given only for firm matches. The size entry is marked missing in some rows and otherwise reads once, few, many or a size class.

TRBV9,TRBJ1-2,16,few,.,TGTGCCAGCAGCGCAACCCAAGACAGGAACCTCTATGGCTACACCTTC,CASSATQDRNLYGYTF
TRBV9,TRBJ1-4,12,.,.,TGTGCCAGCAGCGGGGGGGATGAAAAACTGTTTTTT,CASSGGDEKLFF
TRBV2,TRBJ1-1,15,.,TRBD1,TGTGCCAGCAGGGACAGGGGAGGCGGGAACACTGAAGCTTTCTTT,CASRDRGGGNTEAFF
TRBV6-4,TRBJ1-1,14,.,TRBD1,TGTGCCAGCAGATCGACAGGGGCAAGGGCTGAAGCTTTCTTT,CASRSTGARAEAFF
TRBV7-9,TRBJ2-1,15,.,TRBD2,TGTGCCAGCAGCAGTACTAGCGGGGGTTTATATGAGCAGTTCTTC,CASSSTSGGLYEQFF
TRBV5-1,TRBJ1-1,14,.,TRBD1,TGCGCCAGCAGCCGTACAGGGGTGAACACTGAAGCTTTCTTT,CASSRTGVNTEAFF
TRBV20-1,TRBJ1-1,13,.,TRBD1,TGCAGTGCTAGTCGGACAGGGGGTGGTGAAGCTTTCTTT,CSASRTGGGEAFF
TRBV28,TRBJ1-6,12,.,.,TGTGCCAGCAGTTTCGTAAATTCACCCCTCCACTTT,CASSFVNSPLHF
TRBV7-9,TRBJ2-3,12,.,.,TGTGCCAGCAGCTTTGGCGGTGATACGCAGTATTTT,CASSFGGDTQYF
TRBV3-1/TRBV3-2,TRBJ1-2,13,.,.,TGTGCCAGCAGGCGAACAGGGTCCTATGGCTACACCTTC,CASRRTGSYGYTF
TRBV5-6,TRBJ1-2,15,.,TRBD1,TGTGCCAGCACAGGACAGGGCACGGGATTGGATGGCTACACCTTC,CASTGQGTGLDGYTF
TRBV11-2,TRBJ2-2,13,.,.,TGTGCCAGCAGCCCCGCGCCTGAAGGGGAGCTGTTTTTT,CASSPAPEGELFF
TRBV4-1,TRBJ1-1,15,.,TRBD1,TGCGCCAGCAGCCAAGGACAGGGTCTAAACACTGAAGCTTTCTTT,CASSQGQGLNTEAFF
TRBV7-9,TRBJ2-2,15,.,TRBD1,TGTGCCAGCAGCCCGACAGGGGGCAACACCGGGGAGCTGTTTTTT,CASSPTGGNTGELFF
TRBV6-5,TRBJ2-2,13,.,.,TGTGCCAGCCGGGAGATGAACACCGGGGAGCTGTTTTTT,CASREMNTGELFF
TRBV10-2,TRBJ1-1,14,.,TRBD1,TGCGCCAGCAGAGGGACAGATTTTAACACTGAAGCTTTCTTT,CASRGTDFNTEAFF
TRBV6-5,TRBJ1-5,13,few,.,TGTGCCAGCTTCCAGGGATGGAATCAGCCCCAGCATTTT,CASFQGWNQPQHF
TRBV7-6,TRBJ1-1,13,.,.,TGTGCCAGCAGCTTAAGTAGGAACACTGAAGCTTTCTTT,CASSLSRNTEAFF
TRBV18,TRBJ2-7,16,.,TRBD2,TGTGCCAGCTCACTGCAGACTAGCGGGGGTGGAAACGAGCAGTACTTC,CASSLQTSGGGNEQYF
TRBV19,TRBJ1-2,16,.,TRBD1,TGTGCCAGTAGGAAGGGACAGGGGGCTCAAGACTATGGCTACACCTTC,CASRKGQGAQDYGYTF
TRBV19,TRBJ2-3,17,.,.,TGTGCCAGTAGTATATCTTTGGGACACTCTAGCACAGATACGCAGTATTTT,CASSISLGHSSTDTQYF
TRBV6-2/TRBV6-3,TRBJ1-5,18,once,.,TGTGCCAGCAGTCAACCTCAGTGGCGGCAGGGTGGTAATCAGCCCCAGCATTTT,CASSQPQWRQGGNQPQHF
TRBV7-9,TRBJ2-3,15,.,TRBD1,TGTGCCAGCAGCTTACGGAGACAGGGCGGGGATACGCAGTATTTT,CASSLRRQGGDTQYF
TRBV9,TRBJ1-2,12,few,.,TGTGCCAGCAGCGCTCCCCCGGGGGGCTACACCTTC,CASSAPPGGYTF
TRBV10-3,TRBJ1-5,14,.,TRBD1,TGTGCCATCAGTGAGCAGGGGGGCGATCAGCCCCAGCATTTT,CAISEQGGDQPQHF
TRBV19,TRBJ1-5,14,.,.,TGTGCCAGTAGTAGATCAGATAGCAATCAGCCCCAGCATTTT,CASSRSDSNQPQHF
TRBV4-1,TRBJ2-5,15,.,.,TGCGCCAGCAGCCAAGAGGGTACAGGACGAGAGACCCAGTACTTC,CASSQEGTGRETQYF
TRBV15,TRBJ1-4,14,few,.,TGTGCCACCACCCGAGGGGGAGTTGGAGAAAAACTGTTTTTT,CATTRGGVGEKLFF
TRBV5-1,TRBJ1-6,17,.,TRBD1,TGCGCCAGCAGTTACGGACAGGGGGGTTCCTATAATTCACCCCTCCACTTT,CASSYGQGGSYNSPLHF
TRBV30,TRBJ1-6,13,once,.,TGTGCCTTAGCGGACTCGATCAATTCACCCCTCCACTTT,CALADSINSPLHF
TRBV2,TRBJ1-6,13,.,TRBD1,TGTGCCAGTACATGGGGACAGATTTCACCCCTCCACTTT,CASTWGQISPLHF
TRBV27,TRBJ1-5,17,.,.,TGTGCCAGCAGTCCCACCTTCACTACAGGGTTTGCTCAGCCCCAGCATTTT,CASSPTFTTGFAQPQHF
TRBV7-6,TRBJ2-1,12,.,TRBD1,TGTGCCAGCAGCGGGGACAGGGAAGTTCTGTTCTTC,CASSGDREVLFF
TRBV2,TRBJ1-1,14,.,.,TGTGCCAGCAGCGAAGCGACAGGCCGCGCAGAAGCTTTCTTT,CASSEATGRAEAFF
TRBV4-1,TRBJ1-6,16,.,.,TGCGCCAGCAGCCAAGAAGTCAACAGGGAACAATCACCCCTCCACTTT,CASSQEVNREQSPLHF
TRBV19,TRBJ1-5,14,.,TRBD1,TGTGCCAGTAGCGAGGGACAGGTAAATCAGCCCCAGCATTTT,CASSEGQVNQPQHF
TRBV21-1,TRBJ2-4,24,.,.,TGTGCCAGCAGCAAAGTATATCGTTCTGGGCTAGCGGGGGGTAGGGACCTAGCCAAAAACATTCAGTACTTC,CASSKVYRSGLAGGRDLAKNIQYF
TRBV9,TRBJ2-1,15,.,TRBD2,TGTGCCAGCAGCGTAGAGGGGACTACGTGGTATGAGCAGTTCTTC,CASSVEGTTWYEQFF
TRBV5-6,TRBJ1-6,15,few,.,TGTGCCAGCAGCTTGGGGTTAGGGGTGGATTCACCCCTCCACTTT,CASSLGLGVDSPLHF
TRBV12-3/TRBV12-4,TRBJ1-1,13,.,TRBD1,TGTGCCAGCAGCTTGGGACAGGGGAATGAAGCTTTCTTT,CASSLGQGNEAFF
TRBV27,TRBJ2-5,16,.,TRBD1,TGTGCCAGCAGTCCCTTACAGGGGACACCACAAGAGACCCAGTACTTC,CASSPLQGTPQETQYF
TRBV6-4,TRBJ1-2,14,.,.,TGTGCCAGCAGCGATACGTCGGGGATGGGTGGCTACACCTTC,CASSDTSGMGGYTF
TRBV19,TRBJ2-2,15,once,.,TGTGCCAGTAGTCTCCAGGGGGGTAACACCGGGGAGCTGTTTTTT,CASSLQGGNTGELFF
TRBV6-2/TRBV6-3,TRBJ2-1,15,few,.,TGTGCCAGCAGTCCCGGAGAAGCGGTTTTTGAGGAGCAGTTCTTC,CASSPGEAVFEEQFF
TRBV19,TRBJ1-4,18,.,.,TGTGCCAGTAGTAACACAGCCGCCCCAGGGAACTATCTTGAAAAACTGTTTTTT,CASSNTAAPGNYLEKLFF
TRBV5-1,TRBJ2-3,15,few,.,TGCGCCAGCAGCTTACGGGGGATGGGCACAGATACGCAGTATTTT,CASSLRGMGTDTQYF
TRBV10-2,TRBJ1-5,16,.,.,TGCGCCAGCAGTGAAATTGGGGGGACGGTAAGCCAGCCCCAGCATTTT,CASSEIGGTVSQPQHF